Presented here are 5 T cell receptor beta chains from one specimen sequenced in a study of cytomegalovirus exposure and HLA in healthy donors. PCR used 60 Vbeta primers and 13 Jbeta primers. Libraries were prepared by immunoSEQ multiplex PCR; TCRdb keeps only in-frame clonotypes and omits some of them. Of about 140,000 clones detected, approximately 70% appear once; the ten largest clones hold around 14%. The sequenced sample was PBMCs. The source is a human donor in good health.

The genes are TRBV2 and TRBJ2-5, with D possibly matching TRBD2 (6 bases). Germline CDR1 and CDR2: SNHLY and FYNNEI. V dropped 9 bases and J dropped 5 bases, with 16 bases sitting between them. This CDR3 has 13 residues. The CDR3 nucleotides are TGTGCCAGAAGGAGGGCAGGGCTCGAGACCCAGTACTTC. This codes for CARRRAGLETQYF.

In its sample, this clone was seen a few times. CDR3 loop: CASSQEEAHTEAFF. CDR3 in DNA: TGCGCCAGCAGCCAAGAAGAGGCACACACTGAAGCTTTCTTT. This chain connects TRBV4-1 to TRBJ1-1, with D uncertain. Germline V gives CDR1 MGHRA, CDR2 YSYEKL. Between the trimmed V and J ends, which lost 0 bases and 3 bases, there was a span of 8 bases. CDR3 size: 14 residues.

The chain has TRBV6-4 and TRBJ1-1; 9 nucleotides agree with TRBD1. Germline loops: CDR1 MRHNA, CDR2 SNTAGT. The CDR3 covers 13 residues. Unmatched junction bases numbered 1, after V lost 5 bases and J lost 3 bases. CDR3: CASSRTGDTEAFF. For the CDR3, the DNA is TGTGCCAGCAGTCGGACAGGGGACACTGAAGCTTTCTTT.

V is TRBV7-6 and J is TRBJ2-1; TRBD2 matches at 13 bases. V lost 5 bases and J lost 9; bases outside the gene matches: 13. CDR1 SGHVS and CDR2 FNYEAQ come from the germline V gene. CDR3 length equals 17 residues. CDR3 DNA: TGTGCCAGCAGCCCCACCTCACTAGCGGGGGGGTCGGGTGAGCAGTTCTTC. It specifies CASSPTSLAGGSGEQFF.

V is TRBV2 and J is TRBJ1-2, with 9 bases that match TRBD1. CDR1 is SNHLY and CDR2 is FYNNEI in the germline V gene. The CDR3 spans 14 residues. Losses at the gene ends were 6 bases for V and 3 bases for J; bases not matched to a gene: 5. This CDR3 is CASSWDRADYGYTF. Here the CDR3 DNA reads TGTGCCAGCAGCTGGGACAGGGCGGACTATGGCTACACCTTC.